One sample yielded the 18 T cell receptor beta chains listed below, sequenced in a study of T cells in tuberculosis. Sequencing was performed with immunoSEQ multiplex PCR; in TCRdb, only in-frame clones are kept and a portion is missing. Of 30,000 to 35,000 clones detected, about 89% appear once; the ten largest clones hold over 2%. The specimen was PBMCs. These receptor sequences come from a donor under 30 with latent tuberculosis or without tuberculosis infection.

A single count supports this clone. The chain is built from TRBV5-4 and TRBJ1-1; D unresolved. The germline V and J ends were trimmed by 4 bases and 8 bases, with 12 bases remaining between them. The CDR3 runs 12 residues. From germline, CDR1 is SGHNT and CDR2 YYREEE (reference sequence). The CDR3 sequence: CASSDGEGEAFF. CDR3 DNA: TGTGCCAGCAGCGATGGGGAGGGAGAAGCTTTCTTT.

The chain is built from TRBV27 and TRBJ1-1; a possible D gene is TRBD1 (6 bases). Trimming stripped 1 base from V and 8 bases from J, with 11 bases between. CDR3 size: 13 residues. Germline V CDR1 and CDR2: MNHEY, SMNVEV (reference sequence). Written as DNA, the CDR3 is TGTGCCAGCAGTTTATTCGGACAGAGGGAAGCTTTCTTT. Protein: CASSLFGQREAFF.

V gene TRBV7-8 combines with J gene TRBJ2-7, with TRBD1 matching 9 bases. V was clipped by 1 base and J by 5 bases; unmatched bases: 6. The CDR3 covers 15 residues. CDR1 is SGHVS, CDR2 FQNEAQ, per germline. CDR3 residues: CASSLGQGDTHEQYF. For the CDR3, the DNA is TGTGCCAGCAGCTTAGGACAGGGGGATACTCACGAGCAGTACTTC.

The chain links TRBV4-1 to TRBJ2-5, with 8 bases lining up with TRBD2. CDR1 and CDR2 from the germline V gene are MGHRA and YSYEKL. V dropped 3 bases and J dropped 5; count of bases not matched to a gene: 5. The CDR3 covers 14 residues. The DNA for the CDR3 is TGCGCCAGCAGCCACGGGGGGGCCAGGGAGACCCAGTACTTC. Translation gives CASSHGGARETQYF.

The chain recombines TRBV4-1 with TRBJ2-1; perhaps TRBD2 as D (5 bases). CDR1 is MGHRA, CDR2 YSYEKL, per germline. The CDR3 consists of 14 residues. With 1 base removed from V and 2 bases from J, the gap between germline ends came to 6 bases. The CDR3 DNA is TGCGCCAGCAGCCAAGCGGGAACCTACAATGAGCAGTTCTTC. It yields the protein CASSQAGTYNEQFF.

The J gene is TRBJ1-5, the V gene TRBV15; D unclear. Per the germline V gene, CDR1 is LNHNV and CDR2 is YYDKDF (reference sequence). V lost 7 bases and J lost 1, with 11 bases in between. The CDR3 is made up of 14 amino acids. The CDR3 sequence: CATNTVSSNQPQHF. CDR3 nucleotide sequence: TGTGCCACCAATACGGTGTCGAGCAATCAGCCCCAGCATTTT. The entire variable domain, with the rest obtained from reference TRBV15 and TRBJ1-5, is as follows: DAMVIQNPRYQVTQFGKPVTLSCSQTLNHNVMYWYQQKSSQAPKLLFHYYDKDFNNEADTPDNFQSRRPNTSFCFLDIRSPGLGDTAMYLCATNTVSSNQPQHFGDGTRLSIL.

The chain couples TRBV28 to TRBJ1-1, with D possibly matching TRBD1 (6 bases). The CDR3 is 13 residues long. Germline CDR1 reads MDHEN; CDR2 reads SYDVKM. Trimming shortened V by 7 bases and J by 3 bases, and 12 bases separated the two germline ends. CDR3 residues: CASTQPGDTEAFF. The CDR3 region has the DNA TGTGCCAGCACCCAGCCAGGGGACACTGAAGCTTTCTTT.

J is TRBJ2-7 and V is TRBV6-5, with a tentative D call TRBD2 (6 bases). The V and J ends lost 4 bases and 4 bases respectively, with 11 bases between them. The CDR3 is 13 amino acids. From germline, CDR1 is MNHEY and CDR2 SVGAGI. The CDR3 loop is CASSSLAPYEQYF. CDR3 nucleotide sequence: TGTGCCAGCAGTTCTCTAGCGCCATACGAGCAGTACTTC.

The chain recombines TRBV7-2 with TRBJ1-2, with a possible D match to TRBD1 (5 bases). Germline V gene sequence: CDR1 SGHTA, CDR2 FQGNSA. The CDR3 contains 13 residues. V lost 5 bases to trimming and J lost 3 bases, with 10 bases between them. This CDR3 reads CASSVGGDYGYTF. CDR3 sequence (DNA): TGTGCCAGCAGCGTGGGGGGGGACTATGGCTACACCTTC.

The chain employs TRBV5-1 and TRBJ1-5, with D perhaps TRBD1 (6 bases). CDR1 and CDR2 (germline): SGHRS, YFSETQ. This CDR3 has 13 residues. Trimming removed 1 base at V and 7 bases at J, with 9 bases between. The CDR3 is CASSLTGRQPQHF. In DNA form, the CDR3 reads TGCGCCAGCAGCTTGACAGGGCGCCAGCCCCAGCATTTT.

The chain combines TRBV9 with TRBJ2-1; 9 nucleotides align to TRBD2. V gave up 5 bases and J gave up 2 bases; unmatched junction bases: 5. The CDR3 is 15 residues long. CDR1 is SGDLS and CDR2 is YYNGEE in the germline V gene. The CDR3 sequence is CASSPSGTTYNEQFF. CDR3 bases: TGTGCCAGCAGTCCTAGCGGGACGACCTACAATGAGCAGTTCTTC.

The CDR3: CASSYSRTSGRGLGQETQYF. Here the CDR3 DNA reads TGTGCCAGCAGTTACTCCCGGACTAGCGGGAGGGGTTTGGGGCAAGAGACCCAGTACTTC. This sequence joins TRBV27 and TRBJ2-5; TRBD2 matches 15 bases. This CDR3 is built from 20 residues. The V gene's germline CDR1 is MNHEY and CDR2 SMNVEV (reference sequence). V gave up 4 bases and J gave up 2 bases; unmatched junction bases: 14.

The chain links TRBV28 to TRBJ2-7; 11 nucleotides align to TRBD1. CDR1 MDHEN and CDR2 SYDVKM come from the germline V gene. The junction had 10 bases not matched to a gene; V was cut back by 6 bases and J by 6 bases. The CDR3 covers 15 residues. CDR3 in DNA: TGTGCCAGCAGCTACAGGACAGGGGGCTGGGCCGAGCAGTACTTC. This codes for CASSYRTGGWAEQYF.

This clone occurred once. The J gene is TRBJ1-6, the V gene TRBV9; TRBD1 might be the D (5 bases). The CDR3 totals 16 residues. The germline gives CDR1 SGDLS, CDR2 YYNGEE. V lost 4 bases and J 7 bases, leaving 18 bases between the germline ends. In DNA form, the CDR3 reads TGTGCCAGCAGCAGTGGGGGGGGTTCGGGGAATTCACCCCTCCACTTT. Its protein product is CASSSGGGSGNSPLHF. Full variable domain (missing parts from reference TRBV9 and TRBJ1-6): DSGVTQTPKHLITATGQRVTLRCSPRSGDLSVYWYQQSLDQGLQFLIQYYNGEERAKGNILERFSAQQFPDLHSELNLSSLELGDSALYFCASSSGGGSGNSPLHFGNGTRLTVT.

This chain links TRBV4-1 with TRBJ2-2, with 15 bases identical to TRBD2. Germline values: CDR1 MGHRA, CDR2 YSYEKL. The CDR3 has 18 amino acids. Unmatched junction bases numbered 7, after V lost 4 bases and J lost 4 bases. The CDR3 DNA reads as TGCGCCAGCAGCCGACCGGGACTAGCGGGAGGAAGCACCGGGGAGCTGTTTTTT. Residues: CASSRPGLAGGSTGELFF.

The V and J genes are TRBV15 and TRBJ1-4; D ambiguous. CDR3 size: 16 residues. Germline CDR1 and CDR2: LNHNV and YYDKDF (reference sequence). V lost 0 bases, J lost 3 bases, and 11 bases lay in between. In DNA, the CDR3 is TGTGCCACCAGCAGAGATATATCGGGGTCTAATGAAAAACTGTTTTTT. This encodes CATSRDISGSNEKLFF.

The V call is TRBV14, the J call TRBJ2-5; the match to TRBD2 covers 8 bases. V lost 1 base, J lost 5 bases, and 12 bases stayed unmatched. Germline CDR1 and CDR2: SGHDN and FVKESK. This CDR3 is built from 17 residues. In DNA, the CDR3 is TGTGCCAGCAGCCAAGGAGTCTTCTGGACTAGCTGGGAGACCCAGTACTTC. It codes for CASSQGVFWTSWETQYF.

The rearrangement joins TRBV16 to TRBJ2-7, with 7 bases aligning to TRBD1. The CDR3 sequence is 14 residues long. Trimming took 1 base from V and 7 from J; bases not matched to a gene: 7. Germline CDR1 reads KGHSY; CDR2 reads FQNENV. CDR3 sequence: CASSQYEGAREQYF. CDR3 nucleotides: TGTGCCAGCAGCCAATATGAGGGGGCGCGAGAGCAGTACTTC.